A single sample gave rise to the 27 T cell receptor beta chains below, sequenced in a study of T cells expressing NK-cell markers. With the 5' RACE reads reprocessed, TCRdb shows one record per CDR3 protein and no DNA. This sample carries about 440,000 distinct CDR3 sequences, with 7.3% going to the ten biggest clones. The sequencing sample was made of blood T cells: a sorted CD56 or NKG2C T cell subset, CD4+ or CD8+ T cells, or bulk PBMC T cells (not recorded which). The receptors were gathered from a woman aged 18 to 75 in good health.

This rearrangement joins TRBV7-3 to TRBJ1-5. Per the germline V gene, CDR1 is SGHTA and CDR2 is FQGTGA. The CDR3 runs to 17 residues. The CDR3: CASSQGQRVGSNQPQHF. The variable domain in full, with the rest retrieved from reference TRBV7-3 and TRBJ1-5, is GAGVSQTPSNKVTEKGKYVELRCDPISGHTALYWYRQSLGQGPEFLIYFQGTGAADDSGLPNDRFFAVRPEGSVSTLKIQRTERGDSAVYLCASSQGQRVGSNQPQHFGDGTRLSIL.

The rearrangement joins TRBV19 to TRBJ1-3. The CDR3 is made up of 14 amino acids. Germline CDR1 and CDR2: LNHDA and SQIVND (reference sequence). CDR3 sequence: CASRGLSSGNTIYF.

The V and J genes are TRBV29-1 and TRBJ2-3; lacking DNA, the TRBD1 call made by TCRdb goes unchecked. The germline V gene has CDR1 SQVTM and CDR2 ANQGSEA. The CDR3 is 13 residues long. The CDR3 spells CTGGDRVTDTQYF.

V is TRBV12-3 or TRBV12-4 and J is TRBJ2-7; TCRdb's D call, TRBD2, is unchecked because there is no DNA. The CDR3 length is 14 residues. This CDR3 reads CASSAHGSLYEQYF.

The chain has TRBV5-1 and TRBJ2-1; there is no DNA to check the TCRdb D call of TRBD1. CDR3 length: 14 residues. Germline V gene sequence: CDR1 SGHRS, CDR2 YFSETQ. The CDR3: CASSSGDTYNEQFF.

The chain's CDR3 is CSASGSYNEQYF. The chain joins TRBV20-1 to TRBJ2-7. Germline V gene lookup returns CDR1 DFQATT and CDR2 SNEGSKA (reference sequence). The CDR3 covers 12 residues.

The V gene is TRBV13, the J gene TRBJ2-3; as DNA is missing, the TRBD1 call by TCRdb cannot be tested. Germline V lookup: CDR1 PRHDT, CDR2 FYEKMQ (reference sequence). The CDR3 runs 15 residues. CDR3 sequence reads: CASRPTGGDADTQYF. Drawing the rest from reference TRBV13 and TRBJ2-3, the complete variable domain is AAGVIQSPRHLIKEKRETATLKCYPIPRHDTVYWYQQGPGQDPQFLISFYEKMQSDKGSIPDRFSAQQFSDYHSELNMSSLELGDSALYFCASRPTGGDADTQYFGPGTRLTVL.

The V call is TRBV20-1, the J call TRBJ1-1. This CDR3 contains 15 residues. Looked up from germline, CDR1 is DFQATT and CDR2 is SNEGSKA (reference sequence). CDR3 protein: CTTAGALMLNTEAFF.

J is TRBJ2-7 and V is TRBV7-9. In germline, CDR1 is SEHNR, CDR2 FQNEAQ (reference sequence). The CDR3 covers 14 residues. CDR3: CASSSSREYYEQYF.

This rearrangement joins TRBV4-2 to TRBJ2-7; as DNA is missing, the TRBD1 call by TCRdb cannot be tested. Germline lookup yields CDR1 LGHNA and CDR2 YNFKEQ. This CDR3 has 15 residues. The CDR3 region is CASSQEGASGDEQYF.

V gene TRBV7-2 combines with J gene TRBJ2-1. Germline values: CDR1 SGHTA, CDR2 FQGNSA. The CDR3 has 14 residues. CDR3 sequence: CASSSSGYYNEQFF.

CDR3 in amino acids: CASSLRDLELTF. The V gene is TRBV7-6, the J gene TRBJ1-2; the D call from TCRdb, TRBD1, cannot be confirmed without DNA. Germline V gives CDR1 SGHVS, CDR2 FNYEAQ. The CDR3 covers 12 residues.

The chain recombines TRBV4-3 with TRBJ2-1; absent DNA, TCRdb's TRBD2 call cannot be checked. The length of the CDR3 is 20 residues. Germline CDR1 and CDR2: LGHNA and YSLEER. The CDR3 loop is CASSQDPPPPHSGGDNGQFF.

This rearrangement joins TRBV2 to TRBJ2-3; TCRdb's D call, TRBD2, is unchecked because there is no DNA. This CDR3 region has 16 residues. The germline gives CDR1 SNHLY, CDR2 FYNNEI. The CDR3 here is CASNIFGDSGFGAQYF.

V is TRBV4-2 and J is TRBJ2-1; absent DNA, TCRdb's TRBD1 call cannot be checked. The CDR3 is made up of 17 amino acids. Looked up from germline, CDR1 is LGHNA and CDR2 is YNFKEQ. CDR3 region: CASSQEVKQGTNNEQFF.

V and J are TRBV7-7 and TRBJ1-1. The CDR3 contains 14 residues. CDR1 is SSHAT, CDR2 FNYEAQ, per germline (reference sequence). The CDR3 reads CASSLPWTNTEAFF.

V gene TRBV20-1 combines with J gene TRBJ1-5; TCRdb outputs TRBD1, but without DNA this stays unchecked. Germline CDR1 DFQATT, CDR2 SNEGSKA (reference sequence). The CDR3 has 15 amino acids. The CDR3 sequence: CSARLQAGGNQPQHF.

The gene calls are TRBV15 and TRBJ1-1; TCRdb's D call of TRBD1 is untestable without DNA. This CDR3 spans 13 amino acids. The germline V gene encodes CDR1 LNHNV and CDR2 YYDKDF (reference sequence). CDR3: CATSRLGQAEAFF. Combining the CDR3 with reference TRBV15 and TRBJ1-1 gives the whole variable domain DAMVIQNPRYQVTQFGKPVTLSCSQTLNHNVMYWYQQKSSQAPKLLFHYYDKDFNNEADTPDNFQSRRPNTSFCFLDIRSPGLGDTAMYLCATSRLGQAEAFFGQGTRLTVV.

CDR3 in amino acids: CASSVYSRDEQFF. V gene TRBV9 combines with J gene TRBJ2-1; TCRdb designates TRBD2, a call that cannot be tested without DNA. The CDR3 is 13 residues long. The germline V gene has CDR1 SGDLS and CDR2 YYNGEE.

The CDR3 loop is CSARPDLGQPTYEQYF. The chain couples TRBV20-1 to TRBJ2-7; with no DNA, the TCRdb D assignment of TRBD1 cannot be verified. Germline CDR1 reads DFQATT; CDR2 reads SNEGSKA (reference sequence). The CDR3 is 16 residues long.

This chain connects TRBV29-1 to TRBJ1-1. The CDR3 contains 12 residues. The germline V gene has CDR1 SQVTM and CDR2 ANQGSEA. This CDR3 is CSVNRLNTEAFF.

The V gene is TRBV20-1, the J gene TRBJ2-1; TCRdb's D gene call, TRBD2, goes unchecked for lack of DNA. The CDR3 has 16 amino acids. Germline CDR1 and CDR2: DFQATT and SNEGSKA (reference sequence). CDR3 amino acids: CSATPGTSATYNEQFF.

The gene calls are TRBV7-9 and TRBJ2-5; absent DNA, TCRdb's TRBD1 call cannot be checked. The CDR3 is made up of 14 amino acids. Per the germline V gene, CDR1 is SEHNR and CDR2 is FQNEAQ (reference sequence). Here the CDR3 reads CASSLRGVEETQYF.

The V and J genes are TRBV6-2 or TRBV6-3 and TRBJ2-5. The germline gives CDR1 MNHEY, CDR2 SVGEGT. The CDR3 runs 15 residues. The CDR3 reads CASSPLRRDQETQYF.

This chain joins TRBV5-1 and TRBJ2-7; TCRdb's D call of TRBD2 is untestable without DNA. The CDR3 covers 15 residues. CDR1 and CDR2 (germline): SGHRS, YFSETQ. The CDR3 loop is CASSFDTSGSTEQYF.

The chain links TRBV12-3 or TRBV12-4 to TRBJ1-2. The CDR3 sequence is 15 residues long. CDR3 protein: CASSFTLTENYGYTF.

The CDR3 sequence is CSASQPVGTQYF. The rearrangement joins TRBV20-1 to TRBJ2-5; TCRdb designates TRBD1, a call that cannot be tested without DNA. Germline V gene sequence: CDR1 DFQATT, CDR2 SNEGSKA (reference sequence). The CDR3 loop spans 12 amino acids.